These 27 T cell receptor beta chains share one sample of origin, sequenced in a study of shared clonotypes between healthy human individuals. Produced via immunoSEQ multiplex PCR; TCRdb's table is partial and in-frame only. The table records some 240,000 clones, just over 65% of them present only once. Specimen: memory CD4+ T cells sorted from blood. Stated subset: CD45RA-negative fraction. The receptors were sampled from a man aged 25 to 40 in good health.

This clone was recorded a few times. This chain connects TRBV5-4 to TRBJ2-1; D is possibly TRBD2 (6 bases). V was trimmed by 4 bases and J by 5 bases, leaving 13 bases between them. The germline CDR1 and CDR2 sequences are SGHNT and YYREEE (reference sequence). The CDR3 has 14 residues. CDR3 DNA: TGTGCCAGCAGCACCACAGGCGGGGACAATGAGCAGTTCTTC. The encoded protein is CASSTTGGDNEQFF.

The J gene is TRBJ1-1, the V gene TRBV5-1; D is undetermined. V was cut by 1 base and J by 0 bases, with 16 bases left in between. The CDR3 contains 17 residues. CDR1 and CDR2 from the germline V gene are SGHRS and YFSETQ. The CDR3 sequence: CASSLNMQASMNTEAFF. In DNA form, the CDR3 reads TGCGCCAGCAGCTTGAACATGCAGGCATCGATGAACACTGAAGCTTTCTTT.

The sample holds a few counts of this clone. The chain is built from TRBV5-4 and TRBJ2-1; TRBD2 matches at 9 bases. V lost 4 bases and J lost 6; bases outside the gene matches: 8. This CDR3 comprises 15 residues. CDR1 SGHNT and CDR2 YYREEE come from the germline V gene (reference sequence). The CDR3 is CASSISGSGINEQFF. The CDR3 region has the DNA TGTGCCAGCAGCATTAGCGGGAGTGGAATCAATGAGCAGTTCTTC.

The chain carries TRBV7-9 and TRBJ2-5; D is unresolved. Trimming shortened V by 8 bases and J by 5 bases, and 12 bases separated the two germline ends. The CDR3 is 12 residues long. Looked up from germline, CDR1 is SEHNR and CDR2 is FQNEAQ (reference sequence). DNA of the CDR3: TGTGCCAGCGGACGGGCAATTGAGACCCAGTACTTC. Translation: CASGRAIETQYF.

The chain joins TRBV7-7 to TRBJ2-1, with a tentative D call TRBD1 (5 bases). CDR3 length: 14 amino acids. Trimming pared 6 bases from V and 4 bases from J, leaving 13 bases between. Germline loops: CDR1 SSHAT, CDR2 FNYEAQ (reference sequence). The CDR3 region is CASSLQGRYNEQFF. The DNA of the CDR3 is TGTGCCAGCAGTCTCCAGGGCCGGTACAATGAGCAGTTCTTC.

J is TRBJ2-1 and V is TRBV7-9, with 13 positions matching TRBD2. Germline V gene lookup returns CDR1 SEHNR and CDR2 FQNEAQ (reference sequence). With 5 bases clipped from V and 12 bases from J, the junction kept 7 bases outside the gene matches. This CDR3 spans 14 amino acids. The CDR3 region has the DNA TGTGCCAGCAGCCCACAACTAGCGGGAGGGGGGCAGTTCTTC. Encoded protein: CASSPQLAGGGQFF.

CDR3 sequence: CASSLFPSGSYEQYF. The CDR3 DNA reads as TGTGCCAGCAGCTTATTCCCTAGCGGGAGTTACGAGCAGTACTTC. The V call is TRBV7-9, the J call TRBJ2-7; 10 bases match TRBD2. CDR3 length equals 15 residues. Germline V CDR1 and CDR2: SEHNR, FQNEAQ (reference sequence). V lost 2 bases to trimming and J lost 4 bases; unmatched junction nucleotides: 5.

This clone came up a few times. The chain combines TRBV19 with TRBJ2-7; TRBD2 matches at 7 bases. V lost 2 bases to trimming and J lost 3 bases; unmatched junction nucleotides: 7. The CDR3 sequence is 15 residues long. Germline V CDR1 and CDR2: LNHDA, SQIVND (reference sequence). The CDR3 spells CASSIQSGGGYEQYF. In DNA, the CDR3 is TGTGCCAGTAGTATACAATCGGGAGGTGGCTACGAGCAGTACTTC.

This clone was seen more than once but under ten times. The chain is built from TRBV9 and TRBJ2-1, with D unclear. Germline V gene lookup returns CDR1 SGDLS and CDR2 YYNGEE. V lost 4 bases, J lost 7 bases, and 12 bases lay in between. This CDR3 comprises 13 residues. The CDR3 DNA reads TGTGCCAGCAGCCCCGAGGACCGAAATGAGCAGTTCTTC. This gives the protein CASSPEDRNEQFF. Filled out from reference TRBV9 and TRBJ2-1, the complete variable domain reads DSGVTQTPKHLITATGQRVTLRCSPRSGDLSVYWYQQSLDQGLQFLIQYYNGEERAKGNILERFSAQQFPDLHSELNLSSLELGDSALYFCASSPEDRNEQFFGPGTRLTVL.

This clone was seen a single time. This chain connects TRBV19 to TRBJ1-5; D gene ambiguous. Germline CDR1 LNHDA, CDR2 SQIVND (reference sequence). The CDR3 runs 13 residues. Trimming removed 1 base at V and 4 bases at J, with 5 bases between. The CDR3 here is CASSIVFNQPQHF. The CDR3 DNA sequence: TGTGCCAGTAGTATAGTTTTTAATCAGCCCCAGCATTTT.

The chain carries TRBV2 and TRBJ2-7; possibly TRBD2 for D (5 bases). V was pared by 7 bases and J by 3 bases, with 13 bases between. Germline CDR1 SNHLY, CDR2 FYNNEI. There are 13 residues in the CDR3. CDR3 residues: CASTRGRGYEQYF. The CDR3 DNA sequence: TGTGCCAGCACCCGAGGGAGAGGCTACGAGCAGTACTTC.

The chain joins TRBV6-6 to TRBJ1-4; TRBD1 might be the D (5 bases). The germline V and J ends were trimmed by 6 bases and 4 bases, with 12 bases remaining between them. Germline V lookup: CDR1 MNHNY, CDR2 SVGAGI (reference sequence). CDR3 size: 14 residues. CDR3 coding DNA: TGTGCCAGCAGAGGGACTCTTGATAATGAAAAACTGTTTTTT. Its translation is CASRGTLDNEKLFF.

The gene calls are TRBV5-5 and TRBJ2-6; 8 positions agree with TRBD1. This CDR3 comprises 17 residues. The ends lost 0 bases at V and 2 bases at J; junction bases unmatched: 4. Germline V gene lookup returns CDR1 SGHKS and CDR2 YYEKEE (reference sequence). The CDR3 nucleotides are TGTGCCAGCAGCTTGGTGGCAGGGGGCGCTGGGGCCAACGTCCTGACTTTC. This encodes CASSLVAGGAGANVLTF.

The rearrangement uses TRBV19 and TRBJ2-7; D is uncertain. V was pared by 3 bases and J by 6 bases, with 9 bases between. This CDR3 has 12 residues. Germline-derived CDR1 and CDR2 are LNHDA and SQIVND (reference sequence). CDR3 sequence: CASSMGLSEQYF. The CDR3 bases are TGTGCCAGTAGTATGGGCTTGTCCGAGCAGTACTTC.

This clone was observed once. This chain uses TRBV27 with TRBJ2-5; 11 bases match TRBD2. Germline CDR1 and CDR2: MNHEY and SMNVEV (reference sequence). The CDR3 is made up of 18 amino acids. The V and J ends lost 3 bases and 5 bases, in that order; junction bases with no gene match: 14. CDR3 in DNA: TGTGCCAGCAGTTTGCGGGGACTAGCGGAGGAGGTAGTTGAGACCCAGTACTTC. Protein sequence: CASSLRGLAEEVVETQYF.

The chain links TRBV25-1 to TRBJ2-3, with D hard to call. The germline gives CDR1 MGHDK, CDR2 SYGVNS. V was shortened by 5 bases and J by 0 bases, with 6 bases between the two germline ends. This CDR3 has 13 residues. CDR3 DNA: TGTGCCAGCAGTTCGGACAGCACAGATACGCAGTATTTT. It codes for CASSSDSTDTQYF. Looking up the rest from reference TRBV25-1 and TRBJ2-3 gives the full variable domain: EADIYQTPRYLVIGTGKKITLECSQTMGHDKMYWYQQDPGMELHLIHYSYGVNSTEKGDLSSESTVSRIRTEHFPLTLESARPSHTSQYLCASSSDSTDTQYFGPGTRLTVL.

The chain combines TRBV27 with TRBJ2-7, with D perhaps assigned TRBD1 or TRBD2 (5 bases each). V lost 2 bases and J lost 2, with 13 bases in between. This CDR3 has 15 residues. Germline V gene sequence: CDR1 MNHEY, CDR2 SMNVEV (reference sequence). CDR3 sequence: CASSLDTGPAYEQYF. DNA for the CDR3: TGTGCCAGCAGTTTAGACACGGGACCAGCCTACGAGCAGTACTTC.

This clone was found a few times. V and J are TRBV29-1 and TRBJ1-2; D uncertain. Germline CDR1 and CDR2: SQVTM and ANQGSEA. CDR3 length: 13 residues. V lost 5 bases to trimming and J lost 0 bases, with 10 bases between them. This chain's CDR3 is CSVRSGANYGYTF. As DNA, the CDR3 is TGCAGCGTTCGGTCCGGTGCTAACTATGGCTACACCTTC.

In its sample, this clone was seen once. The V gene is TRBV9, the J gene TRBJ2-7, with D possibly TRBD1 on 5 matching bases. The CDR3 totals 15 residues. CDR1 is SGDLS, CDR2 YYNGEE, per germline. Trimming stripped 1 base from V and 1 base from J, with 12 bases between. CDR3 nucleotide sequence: TGTGCCAGCAGCGTAACTTGGGCAGGGTCCTACGAGCAGTACTTC. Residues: CASSVTWAGSYEQYF.

The CDR3 loop reads CASSPTGTRSYEQYF. Here the CDR3 DNA reads TGTGCCAGCTCACCGACCGGGACCAGATCCTACGAGCAGTACTTC. The V call is TRBV18, the J call TRBJ2-7; D could derive from TRBD1 or TRBD2 (5 bases each). The V and J ends lost 3 bases and 1 base respectively, with 13 bases between them. The CDR3 is 15 amino acids. Germline V gene lookup returns CDR1 KGHSH and CDR2 LQKENI.

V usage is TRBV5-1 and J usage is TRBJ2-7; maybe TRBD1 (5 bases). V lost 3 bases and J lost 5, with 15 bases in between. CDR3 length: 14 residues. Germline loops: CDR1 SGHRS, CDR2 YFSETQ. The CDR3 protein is CASSYQGSPNEQYF. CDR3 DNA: TGCGCCAGCAGCTACCAGGGATCGCCCAACGAGCAGTACTTC.

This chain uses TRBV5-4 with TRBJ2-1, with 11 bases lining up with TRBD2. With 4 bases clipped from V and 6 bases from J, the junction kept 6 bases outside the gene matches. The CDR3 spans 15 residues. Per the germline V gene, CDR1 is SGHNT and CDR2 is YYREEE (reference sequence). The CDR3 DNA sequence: TGTGCCAGCAGCCATGCTAGCGGGAGGCGCAATGAGCAGTTCTTC. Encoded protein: CASSHASGRRNEQFF.

The CDR3 sequence is CASSTSRTGARYGYTF. Here the CDR3 DNA reads TGTGCCAGCAGCACAAGCAGGACAGGGGCCCGCTATGGCTACACCTTC. The rearrangement joins TRBV9 to TRBJ1-2, with 9 bases lining up with TRBD1. The germline V gene has CDR1 SGDLS and CDR2 YYNGEE. The V segment lost 4 bases and the J segment 4 bases; nucleotides outside the gene matches: 11. The CDR3 runs 16 residues.

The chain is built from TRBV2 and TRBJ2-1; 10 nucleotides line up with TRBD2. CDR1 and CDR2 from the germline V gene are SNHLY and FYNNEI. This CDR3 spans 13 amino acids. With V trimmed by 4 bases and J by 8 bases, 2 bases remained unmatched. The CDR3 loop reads CASSAGLAYEQFF. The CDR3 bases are TGTGCCAGCAGTGCGGGACTAGCGTATGAGCAGTTCTTC.

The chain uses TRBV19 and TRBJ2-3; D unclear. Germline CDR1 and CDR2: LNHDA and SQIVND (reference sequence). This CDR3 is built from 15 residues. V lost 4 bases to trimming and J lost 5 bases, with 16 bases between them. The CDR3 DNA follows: TGTGCCAGTAGTAGGACCCACGCCGTGGGAGATACGCAGTATTTT. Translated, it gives CASSRTHAVGDTQYF.

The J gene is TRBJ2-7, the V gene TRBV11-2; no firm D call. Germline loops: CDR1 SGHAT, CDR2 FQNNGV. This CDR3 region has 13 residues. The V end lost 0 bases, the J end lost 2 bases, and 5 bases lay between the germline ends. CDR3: CASSLEVPYEQYF. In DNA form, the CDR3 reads TGTGCCAGCAGCTTAGAAGTCCCCTACGAGCAGTACTTC. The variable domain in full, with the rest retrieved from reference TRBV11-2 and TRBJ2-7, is EAGVAQSPRYKIIEKRQSVAFWCNPISGHATLYWYQQILGQGPKLLIQFQNNGVVDDSQLPKDRFSAERLKGVDSTLKIQPAKLEDSAVYLCASSLEVPYEQYFGPGTRLTVT.

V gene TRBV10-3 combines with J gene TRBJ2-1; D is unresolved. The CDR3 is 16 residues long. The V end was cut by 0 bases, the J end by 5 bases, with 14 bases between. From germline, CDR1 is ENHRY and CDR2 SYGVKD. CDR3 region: CAISESGEYTNNEQFF. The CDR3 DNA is TGTGCCATCAGTGAGTCGGGCGAGTATACGAACAATGAGCAGTTCTTC.